This T cell receptor (beta chain) derives from a study of patients and donors after allogeneic stem cell transplantation. TCRdb reprocessed the RT-PCR reads via MiXCR and lists one record per CDR3 protein. Among about a million distinct CDR3 sequences listed, roughly 18% were seen once. This clonotype was observed a few times. The source is a human donor who was either an allogeneic HSCT recipient or a stem cell or donor lymphocyte infusion donor (not recorded which). It is not recorded whose cells these are; they may come from a transplant donor. The sample consisted of blood, either unsorted or a sorted T cell fraction (not recorded which).

The CDR3 coding sequence is TGTGCCATCGCAAGGGAGTTTGGGCAGCCCCAGCATTTT. Protein sequence: CAIAREFGQPQHF. The chain is built from TRBV10-3 and TRBJ1-5; no definite D call. Germline loops: CDR1 ENHRY, CDR2 SYGVKD. The V end lost 8 bases, the J end lost 7 bases, and 15 bases lay between the germline ends. The CDR3 has 13 residues.